The 5 T cell receptor beta chains reported below all come from one sample, sequenced in a study of OX40 agonist ivuxolimab in advanced cancers. Produced via immunoSEQ multiplex PCR; TCRdb's table is partial and in-frame only. The sample records about 44,000 clones, roughly nine tenths being singletons. Sequencing used CD4+ or CD8+ T cells sorted from blood, obtained in a trial of the OX40 agonist ivuxolimab. The receptor source for this set is an adult with an advanced solid tumor such as melanoma, head and neck, liver or kidney cancer.

The chain recombines TRBV6-5 with TRBJ2-1; D gene ambiguous. This CDR3 region has 12 residues. Trimming took off 0 bases at V and 13 bases at J, with 10 bases between the two ends. Germline V CDR1 and CDR2: MNHEY, SVGAGI. The CDR3 DNA is TGTGCCAGCAGTTACTCGGGCCGAGCCCAGTTCTTC. Residues: CASSYSGRAQFF.

The V call is TRBV5-1, the J call TRBJ2-7; 9 nucleotides match TRBD1. Trimming cost V 4 bases and J 4 bases; bases outside gene matches: 9. Germline lookup yields CDR1 SGHRS and CDR2 YFSETQ. This CDR3 is built from 15 residues. CDR3 nucleotide sequence: TGCGCCAGCAGCGGTAGGGACAGGGCGGGATACGAGCAGTACTTC. This codes for CASSGRDRAGYEQYF.

V and J are TRBV28 and TRBJ1-1; 8 positions agree with TRBD1. Trimming at V came to 6 bases and at J to 3 bases, leaving 6 bases not matched to a gene. The CDR3 runs 14 residues. The germline gives CDR1 MDHEN, CDR2 SYDVKM. This chain's CDR3 is CASSPDRGDTEAFF. The CDR3 bases are TGTGCCAGCAGCCCCGACAGGGGCGACACTGAAGCTTTCTTT.

The chain uses TRBV29-1 and TRBJ2-7, with TRBD2 matching 12 bases. V trimming: 4 bases; J trimming: 3 bases; junction bases outside the gene matches: 1. Germline V lookup: CDR1 SQVTM, CDR2 ANQGSEA. The CDR3 runs to 13 residues. This CDR3 is CSVGTSGDYEQYF. CDR3 coding DNA: TGCAGCGTTGGGACTAGCGGGGACTACGAGCAGTACTTC.

The genes are TRBV5-1 and TRBJ1-1, with D tentatively TRBD1 (5 bases). Looked up from germline, CDR1 is SGHRS and CDR2 is YFSETQ. The CDR3 extends over 13 amino acids. Trimming left V 6 bases short and J 1 base short, with 10 bases between. Written as DNA, the CDR3 is TGCGCCAGCAAGATGGGGGGGAACACTGAAGCTTTCTTT. Translated, it gives CASKMGGNTEAFF.